The clone carrying this T cell receptor (beta chain) has only a few counts. Co-plating was performed using about 200,000 CFSE-labeled responder cells and about 200,000 irradiated, violet-dye-labeled stimulator cells. Produced via immunoSEQ multiplex PCR; TCRdb's table is partial and in-frame only. Found here are just over 20,000 clones, roughly 41% of them singletons; the top ten hold roughly 1.7%. The ends were cut back, 5 bases at V and 1 base at J, with 3 bases in the middle. Per germline, CDR1 MNHEY and CDR2 SVGAGI. The CDR3 contains 13 residues. The entry originates in a study of graft-versus-host responses after intestinal transplantation. Study as a whole: Transplantation in recipients was multivisceral, liver-intestinal, or isolated intestinal. Induction with anti-thymocyte globulin, then tacrolimus and steroids for three to four years, was given to all recipients.

Study-level results: Association was observed between peak circulating GvH clone levels and early post-transplant HvG declines.

The rearrangement links TRBV6-5 to TRBJ2-6; D gene ambiguous. Sample: alloreactive CD8+ T cells from a mixed lymphocyte reaction culture, taken before intestinal transplant. As for subset: CFSE-low proliferating T cells sorted from roughly six-day pre-transplant mixed lymphocyte reaction (GvH or HvG direction). The sequence was collected from a human patient who received an intestinal transplant. CDR3 coding DNA: TGTGCCAGCAGTGTGTCTGGGGCCAACGTCCTGACTTTC. The encoded protein is CASSVSGANVLTF.